Given below is one TCR beta chain in context. Its binding antigen is unknown. Within one base of it there is no much larger clone, and no base qualities were kept. The library came from the immunoSEQ multiplex PCR assay. In most patients, genomic DNA was isolated using the Qiagen DNeasy Blood and Tissue Kit and sent frozen to Adaptive Biotechnologies for TCR sequencing. For most patients, genomic DNA was subjected to high-throughput TCR-beta CDR3 sequencing by Adaptive Biotechnologies. From the authors' description of their analysis: TCR sequencing data were retrieved from Adaptive's ImmunoSEQ software for around 20 patients, whereas a few other patients were processed with MiXCR and VDJtools. CD4 versus CD8 sorting errors were corrected by removing sequences found in both subsets at a frequency ratio below 5:1. CDR3 nucleotide sequences shared by donor and recipient were removed because the origin of these sequences could not be assigned. Alloreactive clones required at least 2-fold expansion over unstimulated cells and minimum CFSE-low frequency of 0.002% (template counts) or 0.001% (read counts). A clone was considered mappable if detected in the sequenced pre-transplant spleen, lymph node, or MLR CFSE-low populations of the donor or recipient. The cumulative frequency of alloreactive clones was calculated as a percentage of all sequences, weighted by copy number. Here the immuneACCESS table is served through TCRdb, limited to in-frame sequences with V and J called. Missing clones are a known gap in these copies; in checked studies unresolved V genes cover under half, and the rest lacks a known reason. Clonal size and the V and J genes are those of that table, whereas D and trimming came from the DNA. The sample has about 92,000 clones on record, 90% to 95% of them singletons. The biggest ten clones account for under 6.5% of the sample.

The data were taken from a study of graft-versus-host responses after intestinal transplantation (dated by TCRdb to the early 2020s). For the study in its entirety: The transplants that recipients received were multivisceral, liver-intestinal, or isolated intestinal. Every recipient was given anti-thymocyte globulin induction, then maintenance tacrolimus and steroids for around three years. After intestinal transplantation, graft-versus-host and host-versus-graft alloreactive T cell clones in the graft, circulation and bone marrow were tracked using bulk TCR-beta CDR3 sequencing. To identify alloreactive clones, pre-transplant mixed lymphocyte reaction products were sequenced and then compared with unstimulated pre-transplant donor and recipient T cells. Of the roughly 23 intestinal transplant recipients enrolled in the cohort, one of whom was a retransplant, a few patients without pretransplant specimens were excluded. Donor T cell macrochimerism was defined as a peak of at least 4% donor T cells among recipient peripheral blood mononuclear cells. Rather than going through the commercial service, samples from a few later patients were sequenced in-house on an Illumina MiSeq and processed with MiXCR.

The sample's time point, from its label and the paper: cells obtained before transplantation from donor or recipient. CD3+CD4+ and CD3+CD8+ populations were FACS-sorted from unstimulated pre-transplant donor and recipient cells taken from spleen or lymph nodes. The CDR3 covers 13 residues, taking in both the cysteine and the phenylalanine. Kept here is only the CDR3 DNA, which spans 39 bases and is read in frame from base 1. The junction carries 9 bases between V and J, which are trimmed by 4 bases and 3 bases respectively. The germline V gene (reference sequence) provides CDR1 PRHDT and CDR2 FYEKMQ. General study outcomes and caveats: Early after transplant, declines in HvG clones were associated with peak levels of circulating GvH clones. High GvH to HvG T cell clonal ratios were observed in the allografts of patients with donor T cell macrochimerism. The relatively low number and heterogeneity of intestinal transplant patients limited the conclusions. GvH clones turned up in recipient bone marrow, with some appearing earlier in ileal mucosa or blood, a pattern consistent with an intestinal mucosal origin.

The source of this sequence is a human donor who received an intestinal transplant. Sequences were derived from unstimulated CD8+ T cells sorted from spleen or lymph node cells, sampled before intestinal transplant. The V and J genes are TRBV13 and TRBJ1-1; the D segment could be TRBD1, given 5 matching bases. The nucleotide sequence is given as TGTGCCAGCAGCTGCAGGGAAGACACTGAAGCTTTCTTT. It specifies CASSCREDTEAFF.